Each of the 30 T cell receptor beta chains below was sequenced from the same sample in a study of T-cell reconstitution after alpha-beta-depleted transplantation in children. Preparation of the TCRbeta library was carried out with unique molecular identifiers. TCRdb fed the PCR reads into MiXCR, producing one record per CDR3 protein. The data show about half a million distinct CDR3 sequences, under 15% seen once. Specimen: PBMCs from the stem cell graft donor, collected from the stem cell graft. The receptors here all came from a human donor who donated a stem cell graft to a child with combined immunodeficiency.

This clonotype occurred many times. The chain links TRBV6-1 to TRBJ2-1; 8 positions match TRBD1. V was clipped by 5 bases and J by 3 bases; unmatched bases: 6. This CDR3 spans 15 amino acids. Germline loops: CDR1 MNHNS, CDR2 SASEGT. CDR3 bases: TGTGCCAGCAGTCCCGGGACAGGTTTCTACAATGAGCAGTTCTTC. Protein: CASSPGTGFYNEQFF.

The genes are TRBV28 and TRBJ2-4; TRBD2 matches at 15 bases. In germline, CDR1 is MDHEN, CDR2 SYDVKM. V lost 5 bases to trimming and J lost 2 bases; unmatched junction nucleotides: 10. This CDR3 is built from 19 residues. The CDR3 DNA sequence: TGTGCCAGCAGTCTTGGGGGACTAGCGGGGGGTGGGACCAAAAACATTCAGTACTTC. It yields the protein CASSLGGLAGGGTKNIQYF.

This clonotype was picked up many times. CDR3 region: CSASQSSRIDEQYF. For the CDR3, the DNA is TGCAGTGCTTCCCAATCTTCCCGGATTGACGAGCAGTACTTC. This chain uses TRBV20-1 with TRBJ2-7, with D uncertain. Per the germline V gene, CDR1 is DFQATT and CDR2 is SNEGSKA (reference sequence). The CDR3 extends over 14 amino acids. V shed 5 bases and J shed 5 bases, with 19 bases lying between them.

This clonotype was seen a handful of times. V and J are TRBV18 and TRBJ2-5, with a weak D call TRBD1 (5 bases). V lost 4 bases to trimming and J lost 2 bases, with 17 bases between them. This CDR3 comprises 16 residues. Looked up from germline, CDR1 is KGHSH and CDR2 is LQKENI. Here the CDR3 reads CASSRSDSRVQETQYF. In DNA form, the CDR3 reads TGTGCCAGCTCACGAAGTGACAGTCGAGTACAAGAGACCCAGTACTTC.

This clonotype came up a few times. The chain combines TRBV28 with TRBJ2-7; tentatively, D is TRBD1 or TRBD2 (5 bases each). The CDR3 sequence is 15 residues long. V gave up 2 bases and J gave up 2 bases, with 13 bases separating them. Germline V gene lookup returns CDR1 MDHEN and CDR2 SYDVKM. The CDR3: CASSLRGAFPYEQYF. The CDR3 DNA follows: TGTGCCAGCAGTTTAAGAGGGGCTTTCCCCTACGAGCAGTACTTC.

At least ten counts were recorded for this clonotype. The rearrangement joins TRBV5-1 to TRBJ2-7; D call uncertain. Trimming stripped 0 bases from V and 0 bases from J, with 10 bases between. The length of the CDR3 is 15 residues. Germline-derived CDR1 and CDR2 are SGHRS and YFSETQ. CDR3 residues: CASSLERAASYEQYF. The CDR3 DNA reads TGCGCCAGCAGCTTGGAAAGGGCGGCCTCCTACGAGCAGTACTTC. Filled out from reference TRBV5-1 and TRBJ2-7, the complete variable domain reads KAGVTQTPRYLIKTRGQQVTLSCSPISGHRSVSWYQQTPGQGLQFLFEYFSETQRNKGNFPGRFSGRQFSNSRSEMNVSTLELGDSALYLCASSLERAASYEQYFGPGTRLTVT.

This chain uses TRBV4-1 with TRBJ2-7; the match to TRBD1 covers 7 bases. J lost 1 base, V lost 0 bases, and 12 bases had no gene match. Germline CDR1 is MGHRA and CDR2 is YSYEKL. The CDR3 has 18 amino acids. CDR3 residues: CASSQDLVYGTESYEQYF. CDR3 nucleotide sequence: TGCGCCAGCAGCCAAGATTTGGTTTACGGGACAGAATCCTACGAGCAGTACTTC.

The rearrangement joins TRBV11-1 to TRBJ2-3; D possibly uses TRBD1 or TRBD2 (5 bases each). The CDR3 length is 15 residues. From germline, CDR1 is SGHAT and CDR2 FQDESV (reference sequence). Trimming cost V 5 bases and J 2 bases, with 14 bases left between them. CDR3 DNA sequence: TGTGCCAGCAGCCTCCGGGACCCAAACACAGATACGCAGTATTTT. It is translated as CASSLRDPNTDTQYF.

This clonotype was recorded many times. This chain links TRBV12-3 or TRBV12-4 with TRBJ2-3; D is perhaps TRBD2 (6 bases). This CDR3 has 12 residues. Trimming cost V 6 bases and J 6 bases, with 10 bases left between them. CDR3 DNA: TGTGCCAGCAGGCGGGAAGGGGATACGCAGTATTTT. Translated: CASRREGDTQYF.

This clonotype showed up many times. J is TRBJ1-1 and V is TRBV27; D not resolved. The germline V gene has CDR1 MNHEY and CDR2 SMNVEV (reference sequence). The CDR3 loop spans 11 amino acids. V lost 7 bases and J lost 5, with 8 bases in between. CDR3 loop: CASTRGTEAFF. CDR3 nucleotide sequence: TGTGCCAGCACCCGGGGAACTGAAGCTTTCTTT.

This clonotype is a singleton in its sample. V gene TRBV4-1 combines with J gene TRBJ2-3, with 10 bases fitting TRBD1. The germline V gene has CDR1 MGHRA and CDR2 YSYEKL. Losses at the gene ends were 5 bases for V and 5 bases for J; bases not matched to a gene: 7. CDR3 length: 15 residues. This CDR3 reads CASSESGQGLDTQYF. The CDR3 region has the DNA TGCGCCAGCAGCGAATCGGGACAGGGGTTAGATACGCAGTATTTT.

The rearrangement links TRBV5-6 to TRBJ2-1; D unclear. Looked up from germline, CDR1 is SGHDT and CDR2 is YYEEEE. Trimming took off 0 bases at V and 9 bases at J, with 10 bases between the two ends. The CDR3 is 13 amino acids. CDR3 DNA: TGTGCCAGCAGCTTGGCCGGGCCCGGTGAGCAGTTCTTC. Amino acids: CASSLAGPGEQFF. Combining the CDR3 with reference TRBV5-6 and TRBJ2-1 gives the whole variable domain DAGVTQSPTHLIKTRGQQVTLRCSPKSGHDTVSWYQQALGQGPQFIFQYYEEEERQRGNFPDRFSGHQFPNYSSELNVNALLLGDSALYLCASSLAGPGEQFFGPGTRLTVL.

The chain links TRBV7-8 to TRBJ2-1; 12 nucleotides match TRBD2. Germline-derived CDR1 and CDR2 are SGHVS and FQNEAQ. CDR3 size: 19 residues. With 1 base clipped from V and 7 bases from J, the junction kept 14 bases outside the gene matches. The CDR3 region is CASSLGSLAGLAGPNEQFF. As DNA, the CDR3 is TGTGCCAGCAGCTTAGGGTCGTTGGCGGGACTAGCGGGTCCAAATGAGCAGTTCTTC.

This clonotype appeared a few times. The chain has TRBV5-1 and TRBJ2-1; no clear D gene. V shed 7 bases and J shed 5 bases, with 10 bases lying between them. Germline CDR1 reads SGHRS; CDR2 reads YFSETQ. The length of the CDR3 is 12 residues. The CDR3 DNA is TGCGCCAGCTCCCAACGTAACAATGAGCAGTTCTTC. This encodes CASSQRNNEQFF.

The rearrangement joins TRBV3-1 to TRBJ2-3, with 7 bases lining up with TRBD2. CDR1 is LGHDT and CDR2 is YNNKEL in the germline V gene (reference sequence). V lost 3 bases, J lost 14 bases, and 8 bases stayed unmatched. This CDR3 has 12 amino acids. The CDR3 coding sequence is TGTGCCAGCAGCCAGCAGCCGGGACTAAGGTATTTT. Translating gives CASSQQPGLRYF.

At least ten counts were recorded for this clonotype. The J gene is TRBJ2-1, the V gene TRBV7-9, with TRBD2 matching 15 bases. J lost 8 bases, V lost 5 bases, and 7 bases had no gene match. CDR1 and CDR2 (germline): SEHNR, FQNEAQ (reference sequence). There are 16 residues in the CDR3. This chain's CDR3 is CASSPGLAGGFDEQFF. CDR3 sequence (DNA): TGTGCCAGCAGCCCTGGACTAGCGGGGGGGTTTGATGAGCAGTTCTTC.

This clonotype was recorded a few times. The chain employs TRBV12-3 or TRBV12-4 and TRBJ2-5; 9 bases line up with TRBD1. The trim removed 2 bases at V and 4 bases at J, leaving 14 bases unmatched. The CDR3 length is 18 residues. The DNA for the CDR3 is TGTGCCAGCAGTTTAAACTTCGGGGCCGGGACAGGGAGAGAGACCCAGTACTTC. Its translation: CASSLNFGAGTGRETQYF.

This clonotype turned up a few times. The gene calls are TRBV7-3 and TRBJ1-1; weak D call: TRBD1 (6 bases). The V gene lost 5 bases and the J gene lost 3 bases, with 10 bases spanning the gap. The CDR3 totals 13 residues. CDR1 SGHTA and CDR2 FQGTGA come from the germline V gene. CDR3 nucleotides: TGTGCCAGCAGCCAGACAGGTGACACTGAAGCTTTCTTT. It yields the protein CASSQTGDTEAFF.

The V and J genes are TRBV7-6 and TRBJ2-7; D not resolved. Germline V gene data show CDR1 as SGHVS and CDR2 as FNYEAQ. Trimming removed 1 base at V and 1 base at J, with 14 bases between. CDR3 size: 16 residues. DNA of the CDR3: TGTGCCAGCAGCTTAGGAGGTAACCCCACTTCCTACGAGCAGTACTTC. Amino acids: CASSLGGNPTSYEQYF. The full variable domain, in which reference TRBV7-6 and TRBJ2-7 provide the parts outside the CDR3, is GAGVSQSPRYKVTKRGQDVALRCDPISGHVSLYWYRQALGQGPEFLTYFNYEAQQDKSGLPNDRFSAERPEGSISTLTIQRTEQRDSAMYRCASSLGGNPTSYEQYFGPGTRLTVT.

V and J are TRBV10-3 and TRBJ2-3; 7 positions match TRBD2. The CDR3 consists of 13 residues. Unmatched junction bases numbered 4, after V lost 9 bases and J lost 1 base. Germline V gene lookup returns CDR1 ENHRY and CDR2 SYGVKD. The CDR3 DNA reads as TGTGCCATTGGGGGGGATCGCACAGATACGCAGTATTTT. Translated, it gives CAIGGDRTDTQYF.

The chain combines TRBV7-9 with TRBJ2-7, with D possibly TRBD1 on 6 matching bases. V was shortened by 5 bases and J by 2 bases, with 13 bases between the two germline ends. The CDR3 totals 14 residues. CDR1 SEHNR and CDR2 FQNEAQ come from the germline V gene (reference sequence). CDR3 amino acids: CASSHWDNTYEQYF. The CDR3 nucleotides read TGTGCCAGCAGCCATTGGGACAATACCTACGAGCAGTACTTC. Using reference TRBV7-9 and TRBJ2-7 for the parts outside the CDR3, the full variable domain is DTGVSQNPRHKITKRGQNVTFRCDPISEHNRLYWYRQTLGQGPEFLTYFQNEAQLEKSRLLSDRFSAERPKGSFSTLEIQRTEQGDSAMYLCASSHWDNTYEQYFGPGTRLTVT.

This clonotype was observed many times. The rearrangement joins TRBV6-1 to TRBJ2-5, with D hard to call. Germline V lookup: CDR1 MNHNS, CDR2 SASEGT. CDR3 length equals 14 residues. V lost 7 bases and J 1 base, leaving 13 bases between the germline ends. The chain's CDR3 is CASNFGRIQETQYF. The CDR3 DNA follows: TGTGCCAGCAACTTTGGACGGATCCAAGAGACCCAGTACTTC.

V is TRBV2 and J is TRBJ2-3; the D gene is possibly TRBD1 (6 bases). Germline CDR1 is SNHLY and CDR2 is FYNNEI. CDR3 length equals 15 residues. V lost 4 bases and J 3 bases, leaving 14 bases between the germline ends. The CDR3 protein is CASSVGQGLTDTQYF. The CDR3 DNA reads as TGTGCCAGCAGTGTTGGTCAGGGGCTGACAGATACGCAGTATTTT.

The chain joins TRBV12-3 or TRBV12-4 to TRBJ2-5; D might be TRBD1 or TRBD2, each matching 5 bases. Deletions cut 6 bases from V and 4 bases from J, with 18 bases between. There are 15 residues in the CDR3. CDR3 sequence (DNA): TGTGCCAGCAGAAGGGGAGACCCGTTTTCAGAGACCCAGTACTTC. Its protein is CASRRGDPFSETQYF.

This clonotype was observed a few times. The J gene is TRBJ2-1, the V gene TRBV6-2 or TRBV6-3; 12 bases are a match to TRBD2. CDR3 size: 15 residues. After removal of 8 bases from V and 4 bases from J, the junction contained 6 bases not matched to a gene. Germline V gene sequence: CDR1 MNHEY, CDR2 SVGEGT. In DNA form, the CDR3 reads TGTGCCAGCCGCCCCCTAGCGGGAGGGTACAATGAGCAGTTCTTC. The encoded protein is CASRPLAGGYNEQFF.

This clonotype has just a few counts. The CDR3 sequence is CSARDRWGGQKDTQYF. As DNA, the CDR3 is TGCAGTGCTAGAGATCGATGGGGGGGACAGAAAGATACGCAGTATTTT. The chain has TRBV20-1 and TRBJ2-3; D might be TRBD1 or TRBD2, each matching 7 bases. CDR1 is DFQATT and CDR2 is SNEGSKA in the germline V gene (reference sequence). V was cut by 0 bases and J by 5 bases, with 18 bases left in between. The CDR3 loop spans 16 amino acids.

This clonotype was seen at least ten times. V is TRBV12-3 or TRBV12-4 and J is TRBJ2-7, with 13 bases fitting TRBD2. V was clipped by 1 base and J by 7 bases; unmatched bases: 10. The length of the CDR3 is 17 residues. The CDR3 nucleotides read TGTGCCAGCAGTTTAGTAGGACTAGCGGGGGAAAGGGGGGAGCAGTACTTC. Translation: CASSLVGLAGERGEQYF.

The chain couples TRBV12-3 or TRBV12-4 to TRBJ2-1, with TRBD2 matching over 8 bases. J lost 3 bases, V lost 6 bases, and 7 bases had no gene match. CDR3 length: 15 amino acids. The CDR3 nucleotides read TGTGCCAGCAGGCCTAGCGGGCCCCGCTACAATGAGCAGTTCTTC. Translation gives CASRPSGPRYNEQFF.

Only a few counts were recorded for this clonotype. The chain joins TRBV29-1 to TRBJ2-1; D is perhaps TRBD1 or TRBD2 (5 bases each). This CDR3 spans 12 amino acids. Germline V gene data show CDR1 as SQVTM and CDR2 as ANQGSEA. V gave up 4 bases and J gave up 9 bases, with 13 bases separating them. For the CDR3, the DNA is TGCAGCGTTGTAGCCGGGGCCGGTGAGCAGTTCTTC. Residues: CSVVAGAGEQFF.

This clonotype was counted many times. This CDR3 is CASSQDSGRTSGELFF. DNA of the CDR3: TGTGCCAGCAGCCAAGATAGTGGGAGAACGTCCGGGGAGCTGTTTTTT. The V gene is TRBV4-2, the J gene TRBJ2-2, with a tentative D call TRBD2 (5 bases). The length of the CDR3 is 16 residues. Trimming pared 0 bases from V and 6 bases from J, leaving 14 bases between. CDR1 is LGHNA, CDR2 YNFKEQ, per germline.